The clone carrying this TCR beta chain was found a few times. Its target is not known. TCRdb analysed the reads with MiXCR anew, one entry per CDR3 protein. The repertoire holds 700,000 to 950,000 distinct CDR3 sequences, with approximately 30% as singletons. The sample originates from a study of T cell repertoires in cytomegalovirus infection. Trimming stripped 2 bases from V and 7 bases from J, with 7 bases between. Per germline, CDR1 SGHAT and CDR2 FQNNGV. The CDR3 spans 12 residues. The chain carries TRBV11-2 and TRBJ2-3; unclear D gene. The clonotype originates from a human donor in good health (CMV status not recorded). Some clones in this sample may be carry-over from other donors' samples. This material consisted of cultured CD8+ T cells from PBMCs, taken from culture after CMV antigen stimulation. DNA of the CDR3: TGTGCCAGCAGCTTACCTGAGAATACGCAGTATTTT. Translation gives CASSLPENTQYF.